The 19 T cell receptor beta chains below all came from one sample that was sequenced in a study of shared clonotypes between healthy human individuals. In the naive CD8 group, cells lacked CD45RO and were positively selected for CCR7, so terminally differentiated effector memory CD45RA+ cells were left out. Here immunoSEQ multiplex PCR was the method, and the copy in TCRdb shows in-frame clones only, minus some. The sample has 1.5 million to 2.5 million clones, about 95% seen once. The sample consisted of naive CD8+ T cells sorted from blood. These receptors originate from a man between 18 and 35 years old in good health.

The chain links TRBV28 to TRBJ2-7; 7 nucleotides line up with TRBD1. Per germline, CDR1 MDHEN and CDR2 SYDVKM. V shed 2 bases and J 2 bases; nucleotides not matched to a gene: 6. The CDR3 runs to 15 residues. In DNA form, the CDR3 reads TGTGCCAGCAGTTTAGGGGTGCAGGGGGCCTACGAGCAGTACTTC. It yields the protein CASSLGVQGAYEQYF.

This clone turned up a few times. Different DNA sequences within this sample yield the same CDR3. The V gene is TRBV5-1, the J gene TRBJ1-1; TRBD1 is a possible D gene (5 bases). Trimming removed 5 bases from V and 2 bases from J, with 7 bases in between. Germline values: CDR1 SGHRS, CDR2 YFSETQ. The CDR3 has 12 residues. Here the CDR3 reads CASSQGNTEAFF. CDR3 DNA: TGCGCCAGCAGTCAGGGTAACACTGAAGCTTTCTTT.

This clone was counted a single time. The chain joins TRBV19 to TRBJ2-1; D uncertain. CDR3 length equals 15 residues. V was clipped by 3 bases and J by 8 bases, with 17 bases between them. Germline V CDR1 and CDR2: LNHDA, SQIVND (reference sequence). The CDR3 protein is CASSIYLASAYEQFF. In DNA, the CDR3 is TGTGCCAGTAGTATCTACCTGGCTTCGGCGTATGAGCAGTTCTTC.

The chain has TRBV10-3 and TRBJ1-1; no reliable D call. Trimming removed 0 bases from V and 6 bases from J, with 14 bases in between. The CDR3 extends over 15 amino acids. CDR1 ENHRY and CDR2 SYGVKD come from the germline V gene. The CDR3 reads CAISESREGGPEAFF. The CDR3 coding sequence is TGTGCCATCAGTGAGTCGAGGGAGGGTGGCCCTGAAGCTTTCTTT.

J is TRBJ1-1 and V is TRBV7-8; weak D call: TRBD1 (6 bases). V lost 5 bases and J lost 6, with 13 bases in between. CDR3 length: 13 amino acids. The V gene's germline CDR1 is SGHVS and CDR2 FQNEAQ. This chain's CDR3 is CASSQGGSAEAFF. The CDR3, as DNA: TGTGCCAGCAGCCAAGGGGGAAGTGCTGAAGCTTTCTTT.

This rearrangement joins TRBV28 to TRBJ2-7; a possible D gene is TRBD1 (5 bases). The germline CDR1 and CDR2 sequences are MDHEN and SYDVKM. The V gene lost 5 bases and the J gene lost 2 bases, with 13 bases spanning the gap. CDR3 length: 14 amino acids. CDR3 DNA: TGTGCCAGCAGTCTCGCGTACAGGACCTACGAGCAGTACTTC. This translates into CASSLAYRTYEQYF.

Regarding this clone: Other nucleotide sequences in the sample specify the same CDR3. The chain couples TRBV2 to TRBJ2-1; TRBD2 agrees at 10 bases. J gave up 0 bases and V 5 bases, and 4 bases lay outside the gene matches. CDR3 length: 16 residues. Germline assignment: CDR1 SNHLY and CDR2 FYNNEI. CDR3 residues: CASSSSSGSSYNEQFF. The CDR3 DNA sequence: TGTGCCAGCAGTTCATCTAGCGGGAGCTCCTACAATGAGCAGTTCTTC.

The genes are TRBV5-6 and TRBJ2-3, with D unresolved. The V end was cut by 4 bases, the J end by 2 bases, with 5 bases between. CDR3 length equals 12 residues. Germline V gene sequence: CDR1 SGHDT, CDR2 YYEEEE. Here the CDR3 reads CASSPDTDTQYF. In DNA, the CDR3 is TGTGCCAGCAGCCCTGACACAGATACGCAGTATTTT.

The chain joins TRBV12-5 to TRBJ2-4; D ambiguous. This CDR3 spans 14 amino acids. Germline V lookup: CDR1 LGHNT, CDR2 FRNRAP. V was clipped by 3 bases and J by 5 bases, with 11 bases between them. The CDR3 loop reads CASGFQGLENIQYF. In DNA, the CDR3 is TGTGCTAGTGGTTTTCAAGGGTTAGAAAACATTCAGTACTTC.

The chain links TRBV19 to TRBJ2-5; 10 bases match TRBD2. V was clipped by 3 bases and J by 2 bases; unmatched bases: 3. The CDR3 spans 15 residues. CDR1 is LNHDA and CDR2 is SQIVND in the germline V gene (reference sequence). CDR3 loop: CASSIGLAEQETQYF. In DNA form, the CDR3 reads TGTGCCAGTAGTATCGGACTAGCGGAGCAAGAGACCCAGTACTTC. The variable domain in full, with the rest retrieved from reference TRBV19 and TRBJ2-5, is DGGITQSPKYLFRKEGQNVTLSCEQNLNHDAMYWYRQDPGQGLRLIYYSQIVNDFQKGDIAEGYSVSREKKESFPLTVTSAQKNPTAFYLCASSIGLAEQETQYFGPGTRLLVL.

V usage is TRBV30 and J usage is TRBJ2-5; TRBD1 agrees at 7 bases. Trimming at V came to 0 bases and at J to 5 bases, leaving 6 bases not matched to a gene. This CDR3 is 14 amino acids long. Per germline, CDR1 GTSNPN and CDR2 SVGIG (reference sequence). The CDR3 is CAWSVRQGQETQYF. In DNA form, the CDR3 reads TGTGCCTGGAGTGTCAGACAGGGCCAGGAGACCCAGTACTTC.

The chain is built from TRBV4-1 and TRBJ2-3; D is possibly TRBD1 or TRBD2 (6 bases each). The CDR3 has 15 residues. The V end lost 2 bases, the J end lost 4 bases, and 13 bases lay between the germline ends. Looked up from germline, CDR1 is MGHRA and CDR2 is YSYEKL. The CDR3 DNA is TGCGCCAGCAGCCAACTTGGGGGGCTACCAGATACGCAGTATTTT. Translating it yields CASSQLGGLPDTQYF.

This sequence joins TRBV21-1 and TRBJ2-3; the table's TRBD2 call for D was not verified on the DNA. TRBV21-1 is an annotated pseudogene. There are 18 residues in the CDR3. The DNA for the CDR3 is TGTGCCAGCAGGGAATGTTCCTCCGGGACTACCAGCACAGATACGCAGTATTTT. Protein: CASRECSSGTTSTDTQYF.

CDR3 DNA: TGTGCCAGCAGCCAAGAAAGGGGCCCGGGAGCTTTCTTT. This sequence encodes CASSQERGPGAFF. This chain connects TRBV14 to TRBJ1-1, with a weak D call TRBD1 (5 bases). CDR3 length: 13 residues. Deletions cut 0 bases from V and 10 bases from J, with 12 bases between. Per germline, CDR1 SGHDN and CDR2 FVKESK.

Here the CDR3 DNA reads TGTGCCAGCAGCTCATCGACAGGGGGGACCGGGGAGCTGTTTTTT. It specifies CASSSSTGGTGELFF. The chain carries TRBV7-9 and TRBJ2-2; TRBD1 matches at 9 bases. Germline loops: CDR1 SEHNR, CDR2 FQNEAQ (reference sequence). This CDR3 has 15 amino acids. The V gene end was trimmed by 4 bases and the J gene end by 5 bases; junction bases not matched to a gene: 5.

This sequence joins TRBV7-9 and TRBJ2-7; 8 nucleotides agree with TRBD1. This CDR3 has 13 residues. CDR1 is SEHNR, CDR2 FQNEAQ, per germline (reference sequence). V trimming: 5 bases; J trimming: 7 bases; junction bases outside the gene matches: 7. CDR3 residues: CASSGQGAGEQYF. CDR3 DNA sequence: TGTGCCAGCAGCGGGCAGGGGGCAGGAGAGCAGTACTTC.

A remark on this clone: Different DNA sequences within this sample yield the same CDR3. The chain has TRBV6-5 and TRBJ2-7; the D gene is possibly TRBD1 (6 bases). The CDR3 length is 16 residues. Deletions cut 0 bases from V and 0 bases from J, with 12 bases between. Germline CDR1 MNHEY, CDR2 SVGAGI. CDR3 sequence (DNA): TGTGCCAGCAGTTACTCGGTGGGACAAAGCTCCTACGAGCAGTACTTC. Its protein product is CASSYSVGQSSYEQYF.

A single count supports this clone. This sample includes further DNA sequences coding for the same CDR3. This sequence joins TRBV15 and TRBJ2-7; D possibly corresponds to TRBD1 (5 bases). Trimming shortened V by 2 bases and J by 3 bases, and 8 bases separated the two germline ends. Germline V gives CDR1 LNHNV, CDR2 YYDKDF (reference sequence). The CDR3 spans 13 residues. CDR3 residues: CATSRSTGYEQYF. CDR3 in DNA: TGTGCCACCAGCAGAAGCACAGGCTACGAGCAGTACTTC. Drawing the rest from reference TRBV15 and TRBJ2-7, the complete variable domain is DAMVIQNPRYQVTQFGKPVTLSCSQTLNHNVMYWYQQKSSQAPKLLFHYYDKDFNNEADTPDNFQSRRPNTSFCFLDIRSPGLGDTAMYLCATSRSTGYEQYFGPGTRLTVT.

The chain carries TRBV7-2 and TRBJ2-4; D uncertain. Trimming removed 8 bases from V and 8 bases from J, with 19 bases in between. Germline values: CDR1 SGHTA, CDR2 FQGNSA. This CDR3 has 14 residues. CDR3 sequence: CASRTPDQGDIQYF. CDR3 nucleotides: TGTGCCAGCCGCACCCCGGATCAAGGTGACATTCAGTACTTC.